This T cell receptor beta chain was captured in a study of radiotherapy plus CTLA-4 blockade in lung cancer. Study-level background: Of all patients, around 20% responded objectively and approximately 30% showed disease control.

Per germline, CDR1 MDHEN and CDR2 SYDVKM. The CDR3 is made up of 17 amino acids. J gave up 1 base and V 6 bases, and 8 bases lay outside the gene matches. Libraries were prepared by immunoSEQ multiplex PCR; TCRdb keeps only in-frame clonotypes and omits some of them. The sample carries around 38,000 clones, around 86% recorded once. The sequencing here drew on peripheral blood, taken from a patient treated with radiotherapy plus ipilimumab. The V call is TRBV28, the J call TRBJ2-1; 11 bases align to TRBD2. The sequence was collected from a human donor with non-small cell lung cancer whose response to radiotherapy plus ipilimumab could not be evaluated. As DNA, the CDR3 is TGTGCCAGCAGCGGAGCGTCTAGCGGGAGGTCCTACAATGAGCAGTTCTTC. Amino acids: CASSGASSGRSYNEQFF.